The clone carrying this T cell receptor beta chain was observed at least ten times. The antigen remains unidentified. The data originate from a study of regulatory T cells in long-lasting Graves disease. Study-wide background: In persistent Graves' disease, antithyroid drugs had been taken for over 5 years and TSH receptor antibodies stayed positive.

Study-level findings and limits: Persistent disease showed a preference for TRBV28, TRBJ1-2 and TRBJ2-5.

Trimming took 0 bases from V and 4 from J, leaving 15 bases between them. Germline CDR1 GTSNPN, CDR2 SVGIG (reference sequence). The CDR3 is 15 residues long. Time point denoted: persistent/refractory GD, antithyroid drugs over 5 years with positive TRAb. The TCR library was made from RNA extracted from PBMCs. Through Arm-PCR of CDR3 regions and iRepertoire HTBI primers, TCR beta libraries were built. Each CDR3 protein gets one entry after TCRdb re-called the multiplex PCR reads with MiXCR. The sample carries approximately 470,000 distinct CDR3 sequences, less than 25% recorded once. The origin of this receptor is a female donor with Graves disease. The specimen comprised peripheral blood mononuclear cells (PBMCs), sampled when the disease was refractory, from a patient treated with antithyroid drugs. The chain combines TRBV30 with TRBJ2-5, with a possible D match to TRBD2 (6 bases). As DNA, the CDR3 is TGTGCCTGGAGTGTAGGCGGGAAGGGTGGAGAGACCCAGTACTTC. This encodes CAWSVGGKGGETQYF. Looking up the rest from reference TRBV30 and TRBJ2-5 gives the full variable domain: SQTIHQWPATLVQPVGSPLSLECTVEGTSNPNLYWYRQAAGRGLQLLFYSVGIGQISSEVPQNLSASRPQDRQFILSSKKLLLSDSGFYLCAWSVGGKGGETQYFGPGTRLLVL.